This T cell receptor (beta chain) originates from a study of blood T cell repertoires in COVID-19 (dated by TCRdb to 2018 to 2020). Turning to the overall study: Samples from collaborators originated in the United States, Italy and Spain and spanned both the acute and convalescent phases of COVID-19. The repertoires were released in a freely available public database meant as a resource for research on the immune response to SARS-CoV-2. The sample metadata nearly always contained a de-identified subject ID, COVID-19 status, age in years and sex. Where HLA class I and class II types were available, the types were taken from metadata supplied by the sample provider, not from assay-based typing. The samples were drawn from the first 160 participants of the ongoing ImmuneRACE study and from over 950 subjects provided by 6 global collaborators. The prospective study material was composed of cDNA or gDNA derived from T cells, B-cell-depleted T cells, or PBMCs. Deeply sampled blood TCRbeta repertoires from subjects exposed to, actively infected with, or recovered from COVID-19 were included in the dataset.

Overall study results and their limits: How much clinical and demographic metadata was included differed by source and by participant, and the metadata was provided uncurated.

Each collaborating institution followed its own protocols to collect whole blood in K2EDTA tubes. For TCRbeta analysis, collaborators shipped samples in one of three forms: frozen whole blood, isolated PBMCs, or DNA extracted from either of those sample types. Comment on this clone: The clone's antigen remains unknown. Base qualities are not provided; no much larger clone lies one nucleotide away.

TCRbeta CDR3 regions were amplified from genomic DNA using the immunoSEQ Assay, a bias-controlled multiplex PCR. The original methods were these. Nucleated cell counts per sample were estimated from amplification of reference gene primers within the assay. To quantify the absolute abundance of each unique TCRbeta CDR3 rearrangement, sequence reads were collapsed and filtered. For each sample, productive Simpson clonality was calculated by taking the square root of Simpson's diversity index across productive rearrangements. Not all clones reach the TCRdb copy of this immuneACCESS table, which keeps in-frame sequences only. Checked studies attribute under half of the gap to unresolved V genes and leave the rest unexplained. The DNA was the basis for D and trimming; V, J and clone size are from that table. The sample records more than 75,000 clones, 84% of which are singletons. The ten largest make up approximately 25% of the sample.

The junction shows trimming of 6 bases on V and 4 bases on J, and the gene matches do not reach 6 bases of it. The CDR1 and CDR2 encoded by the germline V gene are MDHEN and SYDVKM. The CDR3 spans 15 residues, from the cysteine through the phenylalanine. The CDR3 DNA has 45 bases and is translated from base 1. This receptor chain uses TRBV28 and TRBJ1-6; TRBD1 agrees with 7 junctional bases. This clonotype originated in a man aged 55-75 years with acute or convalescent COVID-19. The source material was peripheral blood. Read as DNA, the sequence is TGTGCCAGCAGGCCACAGGGGAATTATAATTCACCCCTCCACTTT. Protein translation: CASRPQGNYNSPLHF.